Following are 14 T cell receptor beta chains from one sample sequenced in a study of blood T cell repertoires in COVID-19. Repertoires were generated with immunoSEQ multiplex PCR, while TCRdb's copy carries only in-frame clones and drops some. The repertoire holds some 220,000 clones, with approximately 81% as singletons. Sequencing was carried out using peripheral blood. Source of these receptors: a man aged 50-60 years who had recovered from COVID-19.

The genes are TRBV2 and TRBJ2-3; D may be TRBD2 (5 bases). Germline loops: CDR1 SNHLY, CDR2 FYNNEI. The CDR3 runs 15 residues. V lost 6 bases and J 2 bases, leaving 15 bases between the germline ends. CDR3 region: CASSPRTYYTDTQYF. The CDR3 region has the DNA TGTGCCAGCAGCCCCAGGACTTACTACACAGATACGCAGTATTTT.

The chain uses TRBV2 and TRBJ2-2; weak D call: TRBD2 (5 bases). Germline V gene data show CDR1 as SNHLY and CDR2 as FYNNEI. The ends were cut back, 7 bases at V and 4 bases at J, with 13 bases in the middle. This CDR3 is 14 amino acids long. The CDR3: CASTERGLTGELFF. The DNA of the CDR3 is TGTGCCAGCACCGAACGGGGTCTCACCGGGGAGCTGTTTTTT.

J is TRBJ2-5 and V is TRBV6-2 or TRBV6-3; 10 positions agree with TRBD2. The ends lost 1 base at V and 3 bases at J; junction bases unmatched: 2. The germline V gene has CDR1 MNHEY and CDR2 SVGEGT. The CDR3 loop spans 15 amino acids. The CDR3 sequence: CASSYFGLAEETQYF. The CDR3 coding sequence is TGTGCCAGCAGTTACTTCGGACTAGCGGAAGAGACCCAGTACTTC.

A few counts support this clone. The gene calls are TRBV12-3 or TRBV12-4 and TRBJ1-3; D perhaps matches TRBD1 (5 bases). The CDR3 totals 13 residues. V shed 5 bases and J shed 4 bases, with 9 bases lying between them. CDR3 nucleotide sequence: TGTGCCAGCAGTACAGGCCTCGGAAACACCATATATTTT. It encodes CASSTGLGNTIYF.

The rearrangement links TRBV15 to TRBJ1-2, with D possibly matching TRBD1 (5 bases). V lost 0 bases and J lost 8, with 16 bases in between. CDR1 and CDR2 from the germline V gene are LNHNV and YYDKDF (reference sequence). There are 15 residues in the CDR3. The CDR3 sequence is CATSRDQGRAFGYTF. CDR3 coding DNA: TGTGCCACCAGCAGAGATCAGGGCAGGGCTTTCGGCTACACCTTC.

This chain joins TRBV5-1 and TRBJ2-1; D gene ambiguous. The CDR3 covers 15 residues. Germline CDR1 and CDR2: SGHRS and YFSETQ. With 2 bases removed from V and 7 bases from J, the gap between germline ends came to 16 bases. DNA of the CDR3: TGCGCCAGCAGCTTAACACCCTACATGGAGAATGAGCAGTTCTTC. Its protein product is CASSLTPYMENEQFF.

The V gene is TRBV29-1, the J gene TRBJ2-7, with 9 positions matching TRBD2. The junction had 9 bases not matched to a gene; V was cut back by 0 bases and J by 3 bases. The CDR3 extends over 16 amino acids. Germline CDR1 reads SQVTM; CDR2 reads ANQGSEA. The CDR3 DNA is TGCAGCGTTGAAGATCTTAGCGGGAGTGGCAACTACGAGCAGTACTTC. The encoded protein is CSVEDLSGSGNYEQYF.

The chain joins TRBV9 to TRBJ2-6; 7 positions agree with TRBD2. CDR3 size: 14 residues. Germline V gives CDR1 SGDLS, CDR2 YYNGEE. The trim removed 0 bases at V and 13 bases at J, leaving 7 bases unmatched. CDR3 protein: CASSVAVAGVVLTF. CDR3 DNA: TGTGCCAGCAGCGTAGCAGTGGCGGGAGTTGTCCTGACTTTC.

This chain joins TRBV12-3 or TRBV12-4 and TRBJ2-2; D is unclear. The ends were cut back, 4 bases at V and 6 bases at J, with 6 bases in the middle. This CDR3 is built from 12 residues. The CDR3 loop reads CASSSPAGELFF. The CDR3 nucleotides are TGTGCCAGCAGTTCCCCAGCCGGGGAGCTGTTTTTT.

Concerning this clone: The identical CDR3 is also encoded by other nucleotide sequences in the sample. The CDR3 sequence: CASSSSGSTDTQYF. In nucleotides, the CDR3 is TGTGCCAGCAGCTCTAGCGGGAGCACAGATACGCAGTATTTT. The chain carries TRBV7-2 and TRBJ2-3; TRBD2 agrees at 8 bases. This CDR3 is built from 14 residues. V shed 4 bases, J shed 0 bases, and the junction held 0 bases outside the gene matches. The germline V gene has CDR1 SGHTA and CDR2 FQGNSA.

CDR3 loop: CASSPQGRGGYEQYF. DNA for the CDR3: TGTGCCAGCAGTCCCCAAGGGAGGGGGGGATACGAGCAGTACTTC. This chain links TRBV28 with TRBJ2-7, with D tentatively TRBD2 (7 bases). The CDR3 is made up of 15 amino acids. In germline, CDR1 is MDHEN, CDR2 SYDVKM. The germline V and J ends were trimmed by 5 bases and 4 bases, with 18 bases remaining between them.

The chain recombines TRBV28 with TRBJ1-1; D is unresolved. CDR1 is MDHEN, CDR2 SYDVKM, per germline. Trimming took off 9 bases at V and 0 bases at J, with 11 bases between the two ends. This CDR3 is built from 13 residues. DNA for the CDR3: TGTGCCAGTTCGGCGCGGTTGAACACTGAAGCTTTCTTT. This translates into CASSARLNTEAFF.

The chain uses TRBV30 and TRBJ1-2; no firm D call. Trimming shortened V by 4 bases and J by 3 bases, and 12 bases separated the two germline ends. The germline gives CDR1 GTSNPN, CDR2 SVGIG (reference sequence). The CDR3 loop spans 13 amino acids. The CDR3 region has the DNA TGTGCCTGGACCCCCGGGAGCGACTATGGCTACACCTTC. Translated, it gives CAWTPGSDYGYTF.

The V gene is TRBV3-1 (or the pseudogene TRBV3-2), the J gene TRBJ1-2; maybe TRBD1 (6 bases). The CDR3 contains 15 residues. Germline assignment: CDR1 LGHDT and CDR2 YNNKEL (reference sequence). V was clipped by 1 base and J by 3 bases, with 12 bases between them. CDR3 sequence reads: CASSQVLAGDYGYTF. DNA of the CDR3: TGTGCCAGCAGCCAAGTTTTGGCAGGGGACTATGGCTACACCTTC.